The TCR beta chain under discussion was sequenced for a study of blood T cell repertoires in COVID-19. Overall study: The United States, Italy and Spain were the sources of the acute and convalescent COVID-19 samples. T cells, B-cell-depleted T cells, or PBMCs provided the cDNA or gDNA that served as material.

Authors' analysis steps: Nucleated cell number was recorded as an estimate derived from reference gene primer amplification. The table came from immunoSEQ multiplex PCR; TCRdb's copy has only in-frame clones and leaves some out. That table gives V, J and clone size, and the DNA gave D and trimming. The table has a few hundred thousand clones, around nine tenths seen once. The TCR was taken from a man aged 55 to 70 who had recovered from COVID-19. The sample was peripheral blood.

The CDR3 bases are TGTGCCAGCAGTCCACAGGGGGCGTTACGATATACTGGGGCCAACGTCCTGACTTTC. It yields the protein CASSPQGALRYTGANVLTF. The rearrangement links TRBV7-3 to TRBJ2-6; 9 bases are a match to TRBD1. Germline assignment: CDR1 SGHTA and CDR2 FQGTGA. CDR3 size: 19 residues. V was pared by 6 bases and J by 2 bases, with 14 bases of the junction left unmatched.